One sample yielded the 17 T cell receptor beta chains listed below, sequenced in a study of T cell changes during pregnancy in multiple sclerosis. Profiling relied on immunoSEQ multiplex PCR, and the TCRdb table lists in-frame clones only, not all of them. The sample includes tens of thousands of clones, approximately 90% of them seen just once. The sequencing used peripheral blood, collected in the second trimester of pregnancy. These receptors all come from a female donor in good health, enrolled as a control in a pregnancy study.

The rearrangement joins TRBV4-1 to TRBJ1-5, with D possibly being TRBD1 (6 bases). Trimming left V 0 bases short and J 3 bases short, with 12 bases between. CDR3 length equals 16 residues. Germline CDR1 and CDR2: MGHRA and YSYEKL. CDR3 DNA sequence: TGCGCCAGCAGCCAAGATCGGACAGCCTACAATCAGCCCCAGCATTTT. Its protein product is CASSQDRTAYNQPQHF.

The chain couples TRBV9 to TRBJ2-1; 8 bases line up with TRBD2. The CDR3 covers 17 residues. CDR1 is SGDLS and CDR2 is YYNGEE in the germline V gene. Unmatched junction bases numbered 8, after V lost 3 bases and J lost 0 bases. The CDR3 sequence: CASSATNSGSSYNEQFF. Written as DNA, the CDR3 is TGTGCCAGCAGCGCCACGAACAGCGGGAGCTCCTACAATGAGCAGTTCTTC.

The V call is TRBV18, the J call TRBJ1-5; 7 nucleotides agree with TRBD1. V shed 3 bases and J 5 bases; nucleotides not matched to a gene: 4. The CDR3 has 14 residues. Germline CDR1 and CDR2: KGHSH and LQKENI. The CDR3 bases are TGTGCCAGCTCACCCGGGACAGCCGATCAGCCCCAGCATTTT. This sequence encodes CASSPGTADQPQHF. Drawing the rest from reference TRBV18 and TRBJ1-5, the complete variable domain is NAGVMQNPRHLVRRRGQEARLRCSPMKGHSHVYWYRQLPEEGLKFMVYLQKENIIDESGMPKERFSAEFPKEGPSILRIQQVVRGDSAAYFCASSPGTADQPQHFGDGTRLSIL.

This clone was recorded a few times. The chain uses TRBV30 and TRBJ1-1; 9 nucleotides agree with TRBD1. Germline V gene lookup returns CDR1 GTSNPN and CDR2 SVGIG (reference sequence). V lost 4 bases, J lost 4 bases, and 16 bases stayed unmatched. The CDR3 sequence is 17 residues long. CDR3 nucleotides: TGTGCCTGGACACCGGGACAGGGTTTAAGTGCTGGCACTGAAGCTTTCTTT. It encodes CAWTPGQGLSAGTEAFF.

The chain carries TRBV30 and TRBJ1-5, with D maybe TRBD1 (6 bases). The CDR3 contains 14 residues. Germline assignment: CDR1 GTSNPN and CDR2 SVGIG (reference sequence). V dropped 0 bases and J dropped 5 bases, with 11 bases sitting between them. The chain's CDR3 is CAWSVSTGHQPQHF. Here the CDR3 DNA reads TGTGCCTGGAGTGTTTCGACAGGCCATCAGCCCCAGCATTTT.

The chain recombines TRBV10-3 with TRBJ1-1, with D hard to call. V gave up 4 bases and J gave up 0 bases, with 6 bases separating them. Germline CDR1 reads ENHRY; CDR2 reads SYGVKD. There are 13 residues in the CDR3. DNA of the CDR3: TGTGCCATCAGTGCACTCCTGAACACTGAAGCTTTCTTT. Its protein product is CAISALLNTEAFF.

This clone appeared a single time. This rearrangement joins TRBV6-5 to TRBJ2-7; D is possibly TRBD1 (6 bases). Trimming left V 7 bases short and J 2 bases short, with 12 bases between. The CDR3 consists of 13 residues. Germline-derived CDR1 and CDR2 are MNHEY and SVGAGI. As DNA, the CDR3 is TGTGCCAGCACCTCCGACAGGACCTACGAGCAGTACTTC. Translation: CASTSDRTYEQYF.

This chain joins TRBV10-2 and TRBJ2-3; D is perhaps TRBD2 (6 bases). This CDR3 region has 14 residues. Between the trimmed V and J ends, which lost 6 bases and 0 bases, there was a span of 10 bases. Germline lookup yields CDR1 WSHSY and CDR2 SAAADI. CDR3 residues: CASRPGLSTDTQYF. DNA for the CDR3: TGCGCCAGCAGGCCGGGACTTAGCACAGATACGCAGTATTTT.

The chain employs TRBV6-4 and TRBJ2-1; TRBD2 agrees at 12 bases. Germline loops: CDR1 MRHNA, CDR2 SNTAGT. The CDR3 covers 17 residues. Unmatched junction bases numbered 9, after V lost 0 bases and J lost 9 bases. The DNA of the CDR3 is TGTGCCAGCAGTGACTCGGGTTCGTCTAGCGGGGGGGCTGAGCAGTTCTTC. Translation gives CASSDSGSSSGGAEQFF.

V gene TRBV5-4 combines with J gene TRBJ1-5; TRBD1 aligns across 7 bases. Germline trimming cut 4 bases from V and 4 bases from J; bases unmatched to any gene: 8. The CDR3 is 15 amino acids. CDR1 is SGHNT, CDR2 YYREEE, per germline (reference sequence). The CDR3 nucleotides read TGTGCCAGCAGCCCGGCCGAGACAGGGAATCAGCCCCAGCATTTT. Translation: CASSPAETGNQPQHF.

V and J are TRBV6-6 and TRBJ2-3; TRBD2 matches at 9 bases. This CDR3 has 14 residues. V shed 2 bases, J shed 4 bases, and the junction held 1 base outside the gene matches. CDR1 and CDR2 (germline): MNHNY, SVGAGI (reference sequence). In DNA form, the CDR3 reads TGTGCCAGCAGTTACCGACTAGCGGCAGATACGCAGTATTTT. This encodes CASSYRLAADTQYF.

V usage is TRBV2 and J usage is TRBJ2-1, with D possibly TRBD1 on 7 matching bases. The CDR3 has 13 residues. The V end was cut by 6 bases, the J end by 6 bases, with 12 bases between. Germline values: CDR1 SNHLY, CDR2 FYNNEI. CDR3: CASRYRGGNEQFF. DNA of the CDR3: TGTGCCAGCAGGTACAGGGGAGGCAATGAGCAGTTCTTC.

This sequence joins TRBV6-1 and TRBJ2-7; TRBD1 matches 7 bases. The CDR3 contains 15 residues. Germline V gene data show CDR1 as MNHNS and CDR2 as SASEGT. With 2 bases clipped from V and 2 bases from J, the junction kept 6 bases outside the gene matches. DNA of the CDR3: TGTGCCAGCAGTGAAACAGGGGCAGGGACCTACGAGCAGTACTTC. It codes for CASSETGAGTYEQYF.

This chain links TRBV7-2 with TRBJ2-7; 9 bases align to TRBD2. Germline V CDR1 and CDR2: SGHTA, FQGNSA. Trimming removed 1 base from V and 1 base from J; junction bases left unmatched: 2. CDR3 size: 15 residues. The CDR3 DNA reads TGTGCCAGCAGCTTAGGGACTAGCGAGTCCTACGAGCAGTACTTC. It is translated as CASSLGTSESYEQYF.

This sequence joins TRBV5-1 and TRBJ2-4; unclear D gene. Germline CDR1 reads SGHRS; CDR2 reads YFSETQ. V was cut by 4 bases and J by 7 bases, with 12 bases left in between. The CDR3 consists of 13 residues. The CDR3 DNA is TGCGCCAGCAGCCCGGTGTCCGTGAACATTCAGTACTTC. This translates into CASSPVSVNIQYF.

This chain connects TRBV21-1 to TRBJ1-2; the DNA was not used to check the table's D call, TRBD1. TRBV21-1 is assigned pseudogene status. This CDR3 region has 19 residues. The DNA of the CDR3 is TGTGCCAGCAGCAAATCACCCCACGGGGGACAGCGGACTAACTATGGCTACACCTTC. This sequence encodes CASSKSPHGGQRTNYGYTF.

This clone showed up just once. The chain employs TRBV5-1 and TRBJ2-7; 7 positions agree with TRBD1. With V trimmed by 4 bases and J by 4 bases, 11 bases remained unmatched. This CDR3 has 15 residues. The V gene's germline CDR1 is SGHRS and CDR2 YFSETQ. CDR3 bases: TGCGCCAGCAGCGTAGGCTCGGGACAGCTATACGAGCAGTACTTC. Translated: CASSVGSGQLYEQYF.